The clone carrying this T cell receptor beta chain was observed a few times. No antigen is known for it. Germline and genes: mouse. The read gets to within 4 residues of the CDR3 end, and the germline J gene fills in the rest. Sequencing templates came from extracted RNA that was reverse transcribed into cDNA. Assay: immunoSEQ multiplex PCR; the TCRdb copy retains only in-frame clones and omits some. Listed for the sample are roughly 110,000 clones, none seen a single time. This sample stems from a study of CD8+ T cells in alopecia areata. Study-wide results and caveats: Researchers report lesional scalp, most notably alopecia totalis/universalis, outstripped normal scalp in clonality.

Trimming removed 2 bases from V and 0 bases from J, with 13 bases in between. Germline V gene data show CDR1 as NNHDY and CDR2 as SYVADS. This CDR3 spans 16 amino acids. The sample consisted of lesional skin. The chain combines TRBV13-3 with TRBJ2-3, with unresolved D. This clonotype was obtained from a C3H/HeJ mouse with alopecia areata. MHC haplotype here: H2-k. The sequenced CDR3 bases are TGTGCCAGCAGTGAGCCAGACAAAACTAGTGCAGAA. Translation gives CASSEPDKTSAE. The full CDR3 is CASSEPDKTSAETLYF.